These 15 T cell receptor beta chains were sequenced from one sample in a study of shared clonotypes between healthy human individuals. Using immunoSEQ multiplex PCR, the repertoire was profiled, and TCRdb retains in-frame clones only, with some absent. In the table there are about 1 million clones, 75% of which are singletons. Material: memory CD4+ T cells sorted from blood. Subset indicated: CD45RA-negative fraction. The receptors derive from a man between 18 and 29 years old in good health.

The rearrangement uses TRBV14 and TRBJ1-6, with 11 bases fitting TRBD1. Trimming at V came to 1 base and at J to 4 bases, leaving 3 bases not matched to a gene. The CDR3 consists of 17 residues. The V gene's germline CDR1 is SGHDN and CDR2 FVKESK. The CDR3 DNA is TGTGCCAGCAGCCAAGGGGGACAGGGGGGATATAATTCACCCCTCCACTTT. Translated: CASSQGGQGGYNSPLHF.

The chain employs TRBV7-2 and TRBJ2-3; TRBD1 or TRBD2 may be the D gene (5 bases each). The V gene's germline CDR1 is SGHTA and CDR2 FQGNSA. The CDR3 runs 14 residues. The V end was cut by 5 bases, the J end by 2 bases, with 11 bases between. CDR3 loop: CASSRDQSTDTQYF. The CDR3 DNA is TGTGCCAGCAGCCGGGACCAATCCACAGATACGCAGTATTTT.

Of note for this clone: This likely reflects a read error, since a far larger clone is one base away. The genes are TRBV14 and TRBJ2-7; 7 bases fit TRBD1. Losses at the gene ends were 4 bases for V and 2 bases for J; bases not matched to a gene: 2. CDR1 is SGHDN, CDR2 FVKESK, per germline. The CDR3 sequence is 13 residues long. CDR3: CASSLGQTYEQYF. In DNA, the CDR3 is TGTGCCAGCAGCCTGGGACAGACCTACGAGCAGTACTTC. Drawing the rest from reference TRBV14 and TRBJ2-7, the complete variable domain is EAGVTQFPSHSVIEKGQTVTLRCDPISGHDNLYWYRRVMGKEIKFLLHFVKESKQDESGMPNNRFLAERTGGTYSTLKVQPAELEDSGVYFCASSLGQTYEQYFGPGTRLTVT.

This clone was seen only once. The gene calls are TRBV6-1 and TRBJ1-6, with unresolved D. Germline V gives CDR1 MNHNS, CDR2 SASEGT. The CDR3 consists of 15 residues. V lost 0 bases to trimming and J lost 9 bases, with 12 bases between them. The CDR3, as DNA: TGTGCCAGCAGTGAAGCATGGCTCCGAGGTTCACCCCTCCACTTT. This codes for CASSEAWLRGSPLHF.

The chain links TRBV30 to TRBJ2-7; D remains ambiguous. V lost 7 bases and J lost 2, with 15 bases in between. This CDR3 region has 13 residues. Germline CDR1 GTSNPN, CDR2 SVGIG (reference sequence). CDR3 nucleotide sequence: TGTGCCTTTACAGTGGCGTCGGCCTACGAGCAGTACTTC. Its protein is CAFTVASAYEQYF.

A note on this clone: Within the sample, other DNA sequences also encode this same CDR3. The gene calls are TRBV6-5 and TRBJ1-1, with a tentative D call TRBD1 (6 bases). The germline V gene has CDR1 MNHEY and CDR2 SVGAGI. Trimming stripped 6 bases from V and 1 base from J, with 12 bases between. The CDR3 has 14 residues. As DNA, the CDR3 is TGTGCCAGCAGGCCCCTGGACAGGAACACTGAAGCTTTCTTT. Translated: CASRPLDRNTEAFF.

The V call is TRBV29-1, the J call TRBJ1-4; D is perhaps TRBD1 (6 bases). Germline V gene lookup returns CDR1 SQVTM and CDR2 ANQGSEA. The CDR3 has 14 amino acids. V dropped 7 bases and J dropped 0 bases, with 12 bases sitting between them. The CDR3 nucleotides are TGCAGCGGCCGGGGGGCCGCAACTAATGAAAAACTGTTTTTT. The encoded protein is CSGRGAATNEKLFF.

This clone was counted only a few times. The genes are TRBV5-1 and TRBJ2-7; either TRBD1 or TRBD2 may supply D (5 bases each). Between the trimmed V and J ends, which lost 5 bases and 3 bases, there was a span of 18 bases. Germline V CDR1 and CDR2: SGHRS, YFSETQ. The CDR3 contains 15 residues. CDR3 nucleotide sequence: TGCGCCAGCAGGTATTCCGGGGCCCCTTACTACGAGCAGTACTTC. Amino acid sequence: CASRYSGAPYYEQYF.

As to this clone: The same CDR3 is also encoded by other DNA sequences in this sample. The J gene is TRBJ2-7, the V gene TRBV5-1; D ambiguous. CDR1 is SGHRS and CDR2 is YFSETQ in the germline V gene. There are 14 residues in the CDR3. Trimming pared 0 bases from V and 0 bases from J, leaving 7 bases between. This CDR3 reads CASSLGGSSYEQYF. DNA for the CDR3: TGCGCCAGCAGCTTGGGTGGTTCCTCCTACGAGCAGTACTTC.

This chain connects TRBV5-4 to TRBJ2-5; D might be TRBD2 (6 bases). The CDR3 extends over 15 amino acids. Trimming removed 3 bases at V and 2 bases at J, with 14 bases between. CDR1 and CDR2 from the germline V gene are SGHNT and YYREEE (reference sequence). DNA for the CDR3: TGTGCCAGCAGCTCCGGGAGCAATTGGCAAGAGACCCAGTACTTC. Its translation: CASSSGSNWQETQYF. Combining the CDR3 with reference TRBV5-4 and TRBJ2-5 gives the whole variable domain ETGVTQSPTHLIKTRGQQVTLRCSSQSGHNTVSWYQQALGQGPQFIFQYYREEENGRGNFPPRFSGLQFPNYSSELNVNALELDDSALYLCASSSGSNWQETQYFGPGTRLLVL.

This chain uses TRBV5-1 with TRBJ2-7; 11 nucleotides agree with TRBD2. CDR1 and CDR2 from the germline V gene are SGHRS and YFSETQ. V trimming: 2 bases; J trimming: 5 bases; junction bases outside the gene matches: 6. The CDR3 has 15 amino acids. The CDR3 loop is CASSFSGGAGNEQYF. CDR3 sequence (DNA): TGCGCCAGCAGCTTTAGCGGGGGGGCCGGCAACGAGCAGTACTTC. Full variable domain (outside the CDR3, taken from reference TRBV5-1 and TRBJ2-7): KAGVTQTPRYLIKTRGQQVTLSCSPISGHRSVSWYQQTPGQGLQFLFEYFSETQRNKGNFPGRFSGRQFSNSRSEMNVSTLELGDSALYLCASSFSGGAGNEQYFGPGTRLTVT.

CDR3 bases: TGTGCGATCTCCGGGACATCCTCCTACAATGAGCAGTTCTTC. It codes for CAISGTSSYNEQFF. The chain uses TRBV30 and TRBJ2-1; perhaps TRBD1 as D (6 bases). Germline CDR1 is GTSNPN and CDR2 is SVGIG (reference sequence). This CDR3 has 14 residues.

V usage is TRBV7-2 and J usage is TRBJ2-3; 11 bases map to TRBD2. The germline V gene encodes CDR1 SGHTA and CDR2 FQGNSA. The CDR3 totals 17 residues. V lost 5 bases to trimming and J lost 3 bases; unmatched junction nucleotides: 10. CDR3 protein: CASSVGSGRAGTDTQYF. The CDR3 coding sequence is TGTGCCAGCAGCGTAGGTAGCGGGAGGGCAGGGACAGATACGCAGTATTTT.

The chain combines TRBV5-4 with TRBJ2-7; 9 bases are a match to TRBD1. The length of the CDR3 is 13 residues. Trimming at V came to 3 bases and at J to 5 bases, leaving 3 bases not matched to a gene. Germline CDR1 reads SGHNT; CDR2 reads YYREEE (reference sequence). CDR3 bases: TGTGCCAGCAGCTGGACAGGGGTGAACGAGCAGTACTTC. This sequence encodes CASSWTGVNEQYF. Combining the CDR3 with reference TRBV5-4 and TRBJ2-7 gives the whole variable domain ETGVTQSPTHLIKTRGQQVTLRCSSQSGHNTVSWYQQALGQGPQFIFQYYREEENGRGNFPPRFSGLQFPNYSSELNVNALELDDSALYLCASSWTGVNEQYFGPGTRLTVT.

This clone has more than one count but fewer than ten. CDR3 sequence reads: CASSLGTGAYQPQHF. CDR3 in DNA: TGTGCCAGCAGCTTAGGGACAGGAGCCTATCAGCCCCAGCATTTT. V gene TRBV5-6 combines with J gene TRBJ1-5; 8 nucleotides line up with TRBD1. Germline assignment: CDR1 SGHDT and CDR2 YYEEEE. V gave up 2 bases and J gave up 5 bases; unmatched junction bases: 6. This CDR3 has 15 amino acids.